A selection of T cell receptor beta chains follows, all from one sample in a study of T cells in Graves' hyperthyroidism and ophthalmopathy. TCRdb re-called the multiplex PCR reads with MiXCR, one entry per CDR3 protein. The sample lists a few hundred thousand distinct CDR3 sequences; under 25% were seen once. The sequenced material came from blood. The receptors here all came from a man between 18 and 29 years old with Graves' hyperthyroidism. The CDR3 runs from the conserved cysteine through the conserved F or W. Fields, in order: clone size, J gene, V gene, D gene, CDR3 DNA, CDR3 protein. The D gene is left open where the match is weak. Not all rows give a size; the values are once, few, many and, for expanded clones, a class.

abundance: few; j_gene: TRBJ2-7; v_gene: TRBV4-1; d_gene: NA; CDR3nt: TGCGCCAGCAGCTTACGGTTCTCCTACGAGCAGTACTTC; CDR3aa: CASSLRFSYEQYF
abundance: NA; j_gene: TRBJ1-2; v_gene: TRBV6-5; d_gene: NA; CDR3nt: TGTGCCAGCAGTTACCGGGGACATTCGGAGAGCTACACCTTC; CDR3aa: CASSYRGHSESYTF
abundance: many; j_gene: TRBJ1-5; v_gene: TRBV3-1; d_gene: NA; CDR3nt: TGTGCCAGCAGCCAAAGGAGTCCCTCGGGCCATCAGCCCCAGCATTTT; CDR3aa: CASSQRSPSGHQPQHF
abundance: NA; j_gene: TRBJ1-6; v_gene: TRBV6-1; d_gene: TRBD1; CDR3nt: TGTGCCAGCAGTAGAGGGGACAGTAATTCACCCCTCCACTTT; CDR3aa: CASSRGDSNSPLHF
abundance: many; j_gene: TRBJ1-1; v_gene: TRBV7-2; d_gene: NA; CDR3nt: TGTGCCAGCAGTACAACAGGGTTTAACACTGAAGCTTTCTTT; CDR3aa: CASSTTGFNTEAFF
abundance: many; j_gene: TRBJ2-7; v_gene: TRBV15; d_gene: NA; CDR3nt: TGTGCCACCCGTCTGGGACGGTCAACCCCCTACGAGCAGTACTTC; CDR3aa: CATRLGRSTPYEQYF
abundance: many; j_gene: TRBJ2-2; v_gene: TRBV28; d_gene: TRBD1; CDR3nt: TGTGCCAGCAGTTCAGACCGTAGGGACAGGGACACCGGGGAGCTGTTTTTT; CDR3aa: CASSSDRRDRDTGELFF
abundance: many; j_gene: TRBJ2-2; v_gene: TRBV6-1; d_gene: NA; CDR3nt: TGTGCCAGCAGGGGTTCTGACACCGGGGAGCTGTTTTTT; CDR3aa: CASRGSDTGELFF
abundance: few; j_gene: TRBJ2-5; v_gene: TRBV20-1; d_gene: TRBD2; CDR3nt: TGCAGTGCCAGCGGGGGCCGGGCCCAGTACTTC; CDR3aa: CSASGGRAQYF
abundance: many; j_gene: TRBJ1-1; v_gene: TRBV20-1; d_gene: NA; CDR3nt: TGCAGTGCTAGTAGCAGCTATGGTGTCCCTGAAGCTTTCTTT; CDR3aa: CSASSSYGVPEAFF
abundance: NA; j_gene: TRBJ2-5; v_gene: TRBV20-1; d_gene: NA; CDR3nt: TGCAGTGCCCGAGGCGGGGGCCTCAGAGAGACCCAGTACTTC; CDR3aa: CSARGGGLRETQYF
abundance: many; j_gene: TRBJ2-7; v_gene: TRBV15; d_gene: TRBD1; CDR3nt: TGTGCCACCAGCAGAGAGACAGGGGTCGACGAGCAGTACTTC; CDR3aa: CATSRETGVDEQYF
abundance: many; j_gene: TRBJ2-7; v_gene: TRBV30; d_gene: TRBD2; CDR3nt: TGTGCCTGGACTAGCGGGGGGGCTGTTCTCGAGCAGTACTTC; CDR3aa: CAWTSGGAVLEQYF
abundance: NA; j_gene: TRBJ2-7; v_gene: TRBV6-1; d_gene: NA; CDR3nt: TGTGCCAGCTCAGGCGGCCGTTATTGTTCCTACGGGCAGTACTTC; CDR3aa: CASSGGRYCSYGQYF
abundance: many; j_gene: TRBJ2-7; v_gene: TRBV30; d_gene: TRBD1; CDR3nt: TGTGCCTGGAGTTTGGGACAGGGGGCTAACGAGCAGTACTTC; CDR3aa: CAWSLGQGANEQYF
abundance: many; j_gene: TRBJ2-7; v_gene: TRBV20-1; d_gene: NA; CDR3nt: TGCAGTGCTAGAGCTGATCGGCTCTCCTACGAGCAGTACTTC; CDR3aa: CSARADRLSYEQYF
abundance: many; j_gene: TRBJ1-2; v_gene: TRBV5-5; d_gene: NA; CDR3nt: TGTGCCAGCAGCCCCGGCGGAGGGGTATATGGCTACACCTTC; CDR3aa: CASSPGGGVYGYTF
abundance: NA; j_gene: TRBJ2-5; v_gene: TRBV20-1; d_gene: NA; CDR3nt: TGCAGTGCTAGAGATCCCGGGACGGCAAGGTTGGAGACCCAGTACTTC; CDR3aa: CSARDPGTARLETQYF
abundance: many; j_gene: TRBJ2-5; v_gene: TRBV12-3/TRBV12-4; d_gene: NA; CDR3nt: TGTGCCAGCAGCCCTTTTTCGGGGGAAGAGACCCAGTACTTC; CDR3aa: CASSPFSGEETQYF